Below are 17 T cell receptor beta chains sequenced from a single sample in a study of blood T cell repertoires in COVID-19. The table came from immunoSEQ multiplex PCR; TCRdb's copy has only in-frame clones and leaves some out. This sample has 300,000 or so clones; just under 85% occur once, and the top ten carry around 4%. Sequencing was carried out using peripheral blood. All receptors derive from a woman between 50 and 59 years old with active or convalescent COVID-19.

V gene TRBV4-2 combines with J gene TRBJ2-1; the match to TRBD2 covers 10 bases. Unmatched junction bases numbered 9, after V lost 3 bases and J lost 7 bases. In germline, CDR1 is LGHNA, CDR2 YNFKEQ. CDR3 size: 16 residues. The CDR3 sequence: CASSHLSGRVSNEQFF. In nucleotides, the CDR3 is TGTGCCAGCAGCCATCTGAGCGGGAGGGTGTCGAATGAGCAGTTCTTC.

The CDR3 DNA follows: TGCGCCAGCAGCTTTCGAACAGGGGTAAACAATGAGCAGTTCTTC. This codes for CASSFRTGVNNEQFF. The chain joins TRBV5-1 to TRBJ2-1; 7 bases map to TRBD1. V lost 2 bases, J lost 5 bases, and 7 bases stayed unmatched. CDR3 length: 15 amino acids. Germline CDR1 SGHRS, CDR2 YFSETQ. The full variable domain, in which reference TRBV5-1 and TRBJ2-1 provide the parts outside the CDR3, is KAGVTQTPRYLIKTRGQQVTLSCSPISGHRSVSWYQQTPGQGLQFLFEYFSETQRNKGNFPGRFSGRQFSNSRSEMNVSTLELGDSALYLCASSFRTGVNNEQFFGPGTRLTVL.

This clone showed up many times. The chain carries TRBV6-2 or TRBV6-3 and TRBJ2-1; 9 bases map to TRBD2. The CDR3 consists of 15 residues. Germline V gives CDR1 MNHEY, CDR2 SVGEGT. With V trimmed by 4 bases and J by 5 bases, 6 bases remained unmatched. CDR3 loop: CASSWGLADNNEQFF. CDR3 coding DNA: TGTGCCAGCAGTTGGGGACTAGCAGATAACAATGAGCAGTTCTTC.

The CDR3 DNA follows: TGTGCCTGGAGTCCATCCATCTCTGGAAACACCATATATTTT. Translated, it gives CAWSPSISGNTIYF. The genes are TRBV30 and TRBJ1-3; D not resolved. The V end was cut by 2 bases, the J end by 0 bases, with 8 bases between. Germline lookup yields CDR1 GTSNPN and CDR2 SVGIG (reference sequence). The CDR3 extends over 14 amino acids.

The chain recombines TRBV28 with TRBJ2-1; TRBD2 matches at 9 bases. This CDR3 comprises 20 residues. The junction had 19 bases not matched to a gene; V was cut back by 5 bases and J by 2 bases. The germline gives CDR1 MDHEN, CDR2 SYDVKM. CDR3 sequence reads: CASSKNPGTSSQGAYNEQFF. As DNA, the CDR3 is TGTGCCAGCAGTAAAAACCCCGGGACTAGCTCCCAAGGCGCCTACAATGAGCAGTTCTTC.

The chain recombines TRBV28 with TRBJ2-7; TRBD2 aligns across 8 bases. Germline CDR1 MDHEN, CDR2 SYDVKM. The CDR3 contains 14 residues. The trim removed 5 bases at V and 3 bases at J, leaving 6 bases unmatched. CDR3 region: CASSLTSGYYEQYF. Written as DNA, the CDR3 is TGTGCCAGCAGTCTAACTAGCGGATACTACGAGCAGTACTTC.

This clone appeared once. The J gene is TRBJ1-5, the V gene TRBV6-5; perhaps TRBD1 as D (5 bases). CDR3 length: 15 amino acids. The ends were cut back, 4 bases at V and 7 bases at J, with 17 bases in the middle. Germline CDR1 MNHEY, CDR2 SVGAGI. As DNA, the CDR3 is TGTGCCAGCAGTTTACGGGACGGCCGGGAGCAGCCCCAGCATTTT. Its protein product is CASSLRDGREQPQHF.

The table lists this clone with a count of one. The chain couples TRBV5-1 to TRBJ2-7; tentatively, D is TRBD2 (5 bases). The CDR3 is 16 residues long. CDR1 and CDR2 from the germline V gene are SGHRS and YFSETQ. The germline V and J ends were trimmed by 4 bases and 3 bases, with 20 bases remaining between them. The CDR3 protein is CASSLTKTQTNYEQYF. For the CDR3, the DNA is TGCGCCAGCAGCCTGACTAAGACTCAGACCAACTACGAGCAGTACTTC.

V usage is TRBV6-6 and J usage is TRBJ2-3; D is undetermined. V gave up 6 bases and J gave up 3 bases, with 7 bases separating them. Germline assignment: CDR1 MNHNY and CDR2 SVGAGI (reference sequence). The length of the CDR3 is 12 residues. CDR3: CASSHQTDTQYF. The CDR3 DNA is TGTGCCAGCAGCCATCAGACAGATACGCAGTATTTT.

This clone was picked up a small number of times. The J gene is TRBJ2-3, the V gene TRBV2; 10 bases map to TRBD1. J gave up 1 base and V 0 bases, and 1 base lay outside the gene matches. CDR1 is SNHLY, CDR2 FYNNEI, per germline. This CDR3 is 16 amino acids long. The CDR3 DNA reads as TGTGCCAGCAGTGAAGCGGGGACAGGGGGCACAGATACGCAGTATTTT. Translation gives CASSEAGTGGTDTQYF.

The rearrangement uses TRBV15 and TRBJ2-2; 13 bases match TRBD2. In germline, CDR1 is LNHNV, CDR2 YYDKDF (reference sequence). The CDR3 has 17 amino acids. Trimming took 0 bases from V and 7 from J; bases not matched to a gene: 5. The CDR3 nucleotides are TGTGCCACCAGCAGAGATGAACTAGCGGGAGGGAACGGGGAGCTGTTTTTT. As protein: CATSRDELAGGNGELFF.

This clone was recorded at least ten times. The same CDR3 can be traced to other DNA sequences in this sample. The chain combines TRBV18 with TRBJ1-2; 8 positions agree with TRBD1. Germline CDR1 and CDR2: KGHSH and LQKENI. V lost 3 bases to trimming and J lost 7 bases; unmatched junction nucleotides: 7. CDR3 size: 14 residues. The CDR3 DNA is TGTGCCAGCTCACCCGGCCAGGGGGCAGGTGGCTACACCTTC. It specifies CASSPGQGAGGYTF.

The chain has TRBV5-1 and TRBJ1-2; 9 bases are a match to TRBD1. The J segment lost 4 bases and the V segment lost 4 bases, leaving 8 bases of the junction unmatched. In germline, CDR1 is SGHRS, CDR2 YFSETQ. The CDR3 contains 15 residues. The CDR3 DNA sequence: TGCGCCAGCAGCACCTCCGGGACAGGGACCTATGGCTACACCTTC. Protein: CASSTSGTGTYGYTF.

The CDR3 here is CASSLGPGVKFF. In DNA form, the CDR3 reads TGTGCCAGCAGCTTAGGGCCGGGAGTGAAGTTCTTC. The V call is TRBV11-1, the J call TRBJ2-1, with D perhaps TRBD2 (6 bases). This CDR3 contains 12 residues. Trimming took off 1 base at V and 14 bases at J, with 12 bases between the two ends. The V gene's germline CDR1 is SGHAT and CDR2 FQDESV (reference sequence).

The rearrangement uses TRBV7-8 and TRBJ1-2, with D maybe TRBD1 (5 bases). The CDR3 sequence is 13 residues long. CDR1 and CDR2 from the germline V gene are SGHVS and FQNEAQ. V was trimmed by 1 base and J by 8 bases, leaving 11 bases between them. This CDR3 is CASSLGTGGGYTF. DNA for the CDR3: TGTGCCAGCAGCTTAGGCACAGGAGGGGGCTACACCTTC. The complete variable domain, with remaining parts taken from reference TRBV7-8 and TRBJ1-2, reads GAGVSQSPRYKVAKRGQDVALRCDPISGHVSLFWYQQALGQGPEFLTYFQNEAQLDKSGLPSDRFFAERPEGSVSTLKIQRTQQEDSAVYLCASSLGTGGGYTFGSGTRLTVV.

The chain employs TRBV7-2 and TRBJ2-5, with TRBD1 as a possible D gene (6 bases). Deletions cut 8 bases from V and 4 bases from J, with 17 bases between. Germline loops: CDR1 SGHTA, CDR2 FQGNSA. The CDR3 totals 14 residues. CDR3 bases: TGTGCCAGCCGCCAAGGTGGGGGCAGAGAGACCCAGTACTTC. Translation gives CASRQGGGRETQYF.

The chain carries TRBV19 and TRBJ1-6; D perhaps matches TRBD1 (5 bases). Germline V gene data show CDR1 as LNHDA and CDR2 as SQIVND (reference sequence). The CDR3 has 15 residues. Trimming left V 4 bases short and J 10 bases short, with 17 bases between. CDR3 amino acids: CASSRLSGFRSPLHF. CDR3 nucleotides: TGTGCCAGTAGTAGACTTTCAGGGTTTCGGTCACCCCTCCACTTT. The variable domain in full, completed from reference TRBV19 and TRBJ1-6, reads DGGITQSPKYLFRKEGQNVTLSCEQNLNHDAMYWYRQDPGQGLRLIYYSQIVNDFQKGDIAEGYSVSREKKESFPLTVTSAQKNPTAFYLCASSRLSGFRSPLHFGNGTRLTVT.